The 4 T cell receptor beta chains below were found in one sample sequenced in a study of identifying expanded T cells in peripheral blood. The method was immunoSEQ multiplex PCR; TCRdb's version includes in-frame clones alone and lacks a portion of them. This sample has 50,000 to 75,000 clones, with approximately 82% found just once. The sequenced material came from blood. These receptors came from a person aged 18-69 years in good health.

This clone was seen ten or more times. The J gene is TRBJ2-2, the V gene TRBV4-2; no clear D. This CDR3 region has 15 residues. Looked up from germline, CDR1 is LGHNA and CDR2 is YNFKEQ. V lost 2 bases and J lost 5, with 12 bases in between. In nucleotides, the CDR3 is TGTGCCAGCAGCCAACCGGGCCCTCAGACCGGGGAGCTGTTTTTT. Its protein is CASSQPGPQTGELFF.

This chain links TRBV6-6 with TRBJ1-1, with 7 bases matching TRBD1. The CDR3 extends over 12 amino acids. V shed 2 bases and J 8 bases; nucleotides not matched to a gene: 2. Germline loops: CDR1 MNHNY, CDR2 SVGAGI (reference sequence). CDR3 DNA sequence: TGTGCCAGCAGTTACGGGGGACAGGAAGCTTTCTTT. Its translation: CASSYGGQEAFF.

The chain couples TRBV2 to TRBJ1-4, with D uncertain. Trimming took off 8 bases at V and 5 bases at J, with 12 bases between the two ends. Germline V gene data show CDR1 as SNHLY and CDR2 as FYNNEI. The CDR3 is 13 residues long. CDR3 sequence: CASQRPGNEKLFF. The CDR3 nucleotides read TGTGCCAGCCAGAGACCGGGCAATGAAAAACTGTTTTTT.

V and J are TRBV27 and TRBJ1-6; D gene uncertain. This CDR3 is 15 amino acids long. The ends were cut back, 3 bases at V and 7 bases at J, with 13 bases in the middle. The germline V gene encodes CDR1 MNHEY and CDR2 SMNVEV (reference sequence). The CDR3, as DNA: TGTGCCAGCAGTTTGGTTCCACTCCGAAATTCACCCCTCCACTTT. Its translation is CASSLVPLRNSPLHF.